Below, 8 T cell receptor beta chains from the same sample are listed, as sequenced in a study of blood T cell repertoires in COVID-19. The method was immunoSEQ multiplex PCR; TCRdb's version includes in-frame clones alone and lacks a portion of them. The data contain roughly 200,000 clones, about 76% of them singletons. The sequencing input was peripheral blood. These receptors all come from a woman in her forties with COVID-19, enrolled during active disease.

The V and J genes are TRBV7-2 and TRBJ1-3, with D tentatively TRBD1 (6 bases). Looked up from germline, CDR1 is SGHTA and CDR2 is FQGNSA. Between the trimmed V and J ends, which lost 11 bases and 2 bases, there was a span of 13 bases. The CDR3 is 13 residues long. CDR3 sequence reads: CALGGAPGNTIYF. The CDR3, as DNA: TGTGCCCTCGGGGGGGCCCCTGGAAACACCATATATTTT.

V is TRBV18 and J is TRBJ2-7; the match to TRBD1 covers 8 bases. Germline CDR1 and CDR2: KGHSH and LQKENI. V lost 2 bases, J lost 4 bases, and 7 bases stayed unmatched. The CDR3 spans 15 residues. CDR3 residues: CASSPYGTGQYEQYF. The CDR3 DNA follows: TGTGCCAGCTCACCATATGGGACAGGCCAGTACGAGCAGTACTTC.

This clone appeared a few times. The genes are TRBV5-4 and TRBJ1-2; 10 bases fit TRBD1. V trimming: 0 bases; J trimming: 4 bases; junction bases outside the gene matches: 0. This CDR3 spans 14 amino acids. Germline CDR1 is SGHNT and CDR2 is YYREEE (reference sequence). CDR3 DNA: TGTGCCAGCAGCTTGGGGACAGGGGGCTATGGCTACACCTTC. Protein: CASSLGTGGYGYTF.

This rearrangement joins TRBV7-3 to TRBJ2-3, with 8 bases matching TRBD1. The CDR3 length is 15 residues. V dropped 2 bases and J dropped 5; count of bases not matched to a gene: 6. Germline V lookup: CDR1 SGHTA, CDR2 FQGTGA. The CDR3 coding sequence is TGTGCCAGCAGCTTATTCAGGGGGCGTGTAGATACGCAGTATTTT. This encodes CASSLFRGRVDTQYF.

The chain links TRBV27 to TRBJ2-3; tentatively, D is TRBD2 (5 bases). This CDR3 spans 13 amino acids. V shed 3 bases and J shed 3 bases, with 7 bases lying between them. The germline CDR1 and CDR2 sequences are MNHEY and SMNVEV (reference sequence). For the CDR3, the DNA is TGTGCCAGCAGTTTTAGGGAGACAGATACGCAGTATTTT. It specifies CASSFRETDTQYF.

This clone was seen more than once but under ten times. This sample also contains other DNA sequences that code for the same CDR3. This rearrangement joins TRBV13 to TRBJ2-1; 8 bases match TRBD2. This CDR3 is built from 15 residues. The J segment lost 3 bases and the V segment lost 2 bases, leaving 3 bases of the junction unmatched. CDR1 and CDR2 from the germline V gene are PRHDT and FYEKMQ (reference sequence). In DNA form, the CDR3 reads TGTGCCAGCAGCTTAACTAGCGGTAACTACAATGAGCAGTTCTTC. It yields the protein CASSLTSGNYNEQFF.

This clone occurred once. The chain carries TRBV28 and TRBJ1-2, with 9 bases lining up with TRBD1. Unmatched junction bases numbered 6, after V lost 4 bases and J lost 6 bases. Germline CDR1 is MDHEN and CDR2 is SYDVKM. CDR3 length equals 14 residues. CDR3 sequence (DNA): TGTGCCAGCAGTTCTCAACAGGGGGCGGATGGCTACACCTTC. It yields the protein CASSSQQGADGYTF.

Here the CDR3 DNA reads TGTGCCAGCTCATCGGGACTAGCGGGACTTGGGGAGCAGTACTTC. It specifies CASSSGLAGLGEQYF. The rearrangement uses TRBV18 and TRBJ2-7; 13 bases fit TRBD2. Germline V gene data show CDR1 as KGHSH and CDR2 as LQKENI. The CDR3 has 15 residues. The junction had 8 bases not matched to a gene; V was cut back by 5 bases and J by 7 bases.